These 10 T cell receptor beta chains were sequenced from one sample in a study of blood T cell repertoires in COVID-19. Clones were read by immunoSEQ multiplex PCR, and TCRdb kept only the in-frame ones, dropping some. The sample lists more than 20,000 clones, 80% to 90% occurring once. The sample taken for sequencing was peripheral blood. The origin of the receptors is a human donor with active COVID-19. The donor label of this sample is uncertain.

J is TRBJ2-1 and V is TRBV18, with D possibly being TRBD2 (6 bases). Germline CDR1 reads KGHSH; CDR2 reads LQKENI. The CDR3 covers 14 residues. Deletions cut 6 bases from V and 7 bases from J, with 16 bases between. The CDR3 DNA reads as TGTGCCAGCTCGTCGCCGTATAGCGGAAATGAGCAGTTCTTC. Translating gives CASSSPYSGNEQFF.

The chain combines TRBV3-1 (or the pseudogene TRBV3-2) with TRBJ2-7; D ambiguous. This CDR3 region has 12 residues. Trimming cost V 1 base and J 7 bases, with 8 bases left between them. In germline, CDR1 is LGHDT, CDR2 YNNKEL (reference sequence). In nucleotides, the CDR3 is TGTGCCAGCAGCCAAGTCCCTCGGGAGCAGTACTTC. Its translation is CASSQVPREQYF.

This rearrangement joins TRBV19 to TRBJ2-1, with a tentative D call TRBD2 (5 bases). V lost 1 base and J lost 3, with 10 bases in between. This CDR3 has 15 residues. CDR1 is LNHDA and CDR2 is SQIVND in the germline V gene (reference sequence). The CDR3, as DNA: TGTGCCAGTAGTATAGGTGGTGGGAGCTACAATGAGCAGTTCTTC. This translates into CASSIGGGSYNEQFF. The full variable domain, with the rest looked up from reference TRBV19 and TRBJ2-1, is DGGITQSPKYLFRKEGQNVTLSCEQNLNHDAMYWYRQDPGQGLRLIYYSQIVNDFQKGDIAEGYSVSREKKESFPLTVTSAQKNPTAFYLCASSIGGGSYNEQFFGPGTRLTVL.

This clone was seen a handful of times. The CDR3, as DNA: TGTGCCAGCAGCTACCTGGGACAGGGTCGCTACAATGAGCAGTTCTTC. This sequence encodes CASSYLGQGRYNEQFF. The chain employs TRBV7-9 and TRBJ2-1; 9 nucleotides agree with TRBD1. Germline loops: CDR1 SEHNR, CDR2 FQNEAQ (reference sequence). V lost 4 bases, J lost 3 bases, and 7 bases stayed unmatched. The CDR3 has 16 residues.

The gene calls are TRBV28 and TRBJ1-4; D not resolved. This CDR3 has 12 amino acids. The ends were cut back, 2 bases at V and 7 bases at J, with 5 bases in the middle. Germline CDR1 and CDR2: MDHEN and SYDVKM. The CDR3 is CASSLRGEKLFF. In nucleotides, the CDR3 is TGTGCCAGCAGTTTACGGGGTGAAAAACTGTTTTTT.

The chain recombines TRBV5-5 with TRBJ2-1; D uncertain. The CDR3 totals 13 residues. Germline V gene lookup returns CDR1 SGHKS and CDR2 YYEKEE (reference sequence). V gave up 0 bases and J gave up 5 bases, with 6 bases separating them. The CDR3 DNA is TGTGCCAGCAGCTTGGCCCGAGACAATGAGCAGTTCTTC. Translating gives CASSLARDNEQFF.

The chain carries TRBV11-3 and TRBJ2-1; 9 bases map to TRBD2. In germline, CDR1 is SGHNT, CDR2 YENEEA. The CDR3 totals 16 residues. V shed 2 bases and J 3 bases; nucleotides not matched to a gene: 5. The CDR3, as DNA: TGTGCCAGCAGCTTACTAGCGGGGACTCTCTACAATGAGCAGTTCTTC. This gives the protein CASSLLAGTLYNEQFF.

This clone appeared once. The chain links TRBV20-1 to TRBJ2-7, with a tentative D call TRBD2 (5 bases). Trimming stripped 3 bases from V and 2 bases from J, with 11 bases between. The V gene's germline CDR1 is DFQATT and CDR2 SNEGSKA (reference sequence). The CDR3 extends over 13 amino acids. DNA for the CDR3: TGCAGTGCTAGTAGTAGAGCGGCCTACGAGCAGTACTTC. Its protein product is CSASSRAAYEQYF.

The rearrangement links TRBV27 to TRBJ1-4; D is perhaps TRBD1 (6 bases). CDR3 length equals 13 residues. Germline-derived CDR1 and CDR2 are MNHEY and SMNVEV (reference sequence). Trimming stripped 5 bases from V and 8 bases from J, with 12 bases between. The CDR3 DNA follows: TGTGCCAGCAGTGGAGGGGGGGTAGAAAAACTGTTTTTT. It yields the protein CASSGGGVEKLFF.

V and J are TRBV9 and TRBJ1-4, with 10 bases matching TRBD1. The CDR3 runs to 14 residues. V lost 4 bases, J lost 7 bases, and 4 bases stayed unmatched. Germline assignment: CDR1 SGDLS and CDR2 YYNGEE. The CDR3 here is CASSPGQGSEKLFF. In DNA, the CDR3 is TGTGCCAGCAGCCCGGGACAGGGGAGTGAAAAACTGTTTTTT. The full variable domain, rest sourced from reference TRBV9 and TRBJ1-4, is DSGVTQTPKHLITATGQRVTLRCSPRSGDLSVYWYQQSLDQGLQFLIQYYNGEERAKGNILERFSAQQFPDLHSELNLSSLELGDSALYFCASSPGQGSEKLFFGSGTQLSVL.